The 24 T cell receptor beta chains below all came from one sample that was sequenced in a study of type 1 and type 2 diabetes patients (dated by TCRdb to 2016 to 2018). Sequencing relied on an Illumina MiSeq. TCRbeta CDR3 amplification used genomic DNA from the sorted T cell subsets as template. The TCRbeta CDR3 region was amplified by multiplex PCR using 30 forward and 13 reverse primers. TCRdb cleaned the public reads at Q25 with fastp, built clones with MiXCR and kept in-frame beta chains. Each CDR3 protein gets just one entry, which takes the most common genes and DNA from the rows behind it. Counted in this sample were about 250,000 distinct CDR3 sequences; around 47% of them appeared once. The top ten clones comprise roughly 15% of the sample. Specimen: peripheral blood mononuclear cells (PBMCs). The source of these receptors is a young man with type 2 diabetes.

The chain carries TRBV19 and TRBJ2-1; either TRBD1 or TRBD2 may supply D (5 bases each). The CDR3 covers 18 residues. With 3 bases removed from V and 5 bases from J, the gap between germline ends came to 23 bases. CDR1 and CDR2 (germline): LNHDA, SQIVND (reference sequence). The CDR3 loop is CASSITPWAGEGDNEQFF. The CDR3 nucleotides are TGTGCCAGTAGTATCACTCCCTGGGCGGGTGAAGGGGACAATGAGCAGTTCTTC.

The chain has TRBV5-1 and TRBJ2-2, with 7 bases aligning to TRBD2. The CDR3 runs 13 residues. Trimming took 6 bases from V and 5 from J; bases not matched to a gene: 4. Germline CDR1 and CDR2: SGHRS and YFSETQ. Here the CDR3 reads CASMRAGTGELFF. The CDR3 coding sequence is TGCGCCAGCATGCGAGCGGGAACCGGGGAGCTGTTTTTT.

The chain recombines TRBV6-5 with TRBJ2-1, with 8 bases matching TRBD1. With 5 bases clipped from V and 6 bases from J, the junction kept 9 bases outside the gene matches. The germline V gene has CDR1 MNHEY and CDR2 SVGAGI. CDR3 length equals 15 residues. The CDR3 region has the DNA TGTGCCAGCAGTCCTACAGGGGGTCCCTCCAATGAGCAGTTCTTC. The encoded protein is CASSPTGGPSNEQFF.

This chain joins TRBV7-9 and TRBJ1-5; D is unresolved. CDR1 is SEHNR and CDR2 is FQNEAQ in the germline V gene (reference sequence). V was trimmed by 4 bases and J by 5 bases, leaving 6 bases between them. This CDR3 comprises 12 residues. The CDR3 loop reads CASSSYYQPQHF. For the CDR3, the DNA is TGTGCCAGCAGCTCCTACTATCAGCCCCAGCATTTT.

As for this clonotype: This may stem from a read error, because a much larger clone lies one nucleotide away. The chain couples TRBV2 to TRBJ2-7; a possible D gene is TRBD2 (6 bases). The V gene's germline CDR1 is SNHLY and CDR2 FYNNEI. CDR3 length: 14 amino acids. CDR3 nucleotides: TGTGCCAGCAGCTCGGGAGACGTCTCCTACGGGCAGTACTTC. It specifies CASSSGDVSYGQYF.

This clonotype was recorded a few times. The chain joins TRBV30 to TRBJ2-3, with D maybe TRBD2 (5 bases). V lost 8 bases and J lost 0, with 24 bases in between. Germline V lookup: CDR1 GTSNPN, CDR2 SVGIG (reference sequence). This CDR3 spans 17 amino acids. The CDR3 sequence: CAGYPNGAEWSTDTQYF. The CDR3 region has the DNA TGTGCCGGGTACCCCAATGGAGCGGAGTGGAGCACAGATACGCAGTATTTT.

The chain couples TRBV2 to TRBJ1-5, with D perhaps matching TRBD1 (5 bases). Trimming took 6 bases from V and 2 from J, leaving 17 bases between them. The germline gives CDR1 SNHLY, CDR2 FYNNEI. The CDR3 is made up of 16 amino acids. The CDR3 DNA is TGTGCCAGCAGGCCTACAGGTGCTTTAGGCAATCAGCCCCAGCATTTT. Translation gives CASRPTGALGNQPQHF.

The chain uses TRBV7-3 and TRBJ1-4, with TRBD1 identical over 10 bases. This CDR3 region has 15 residues. The J segment lost 6 bases and the V segment lost 5 bases, leaving 6 bases of the junction unmatched. Germline values: CDR1 SGHTA, CDR2 FQGTGA. Written as DNA, the CDR3 is TGTGCCAGCAGCCAGAGACAGGGGGCGGATGAAAAACTGTTTTTT. Translating gives CASSQRQGADEKLFF.

On this clonotype itself: The junction does not match germline at one end; this may be a read error. The rearrangement links TRBV27 to TRBJ2-5; D perhaps matches TRBD1 (5 bases). CDR3 length equals 13 residues. Germline CDR1 MNHEY, CDR2 SMNVEV (reference sequence). The CDR3 DNA sequence: TGTGCCAGCAGGGGGCTTACGCAAGAGGCCCAGTACTTC. This encodes CASRGLTQEAQYF.

This rearrangement joins TRBV5-1 to TRBJ1-4; D possibly corresponds to TRBD1 (5 bases). V lost 3 bases, J lost 8 bases, and 11 bases lay in between. This CDR3 spans 13 amino acids. Germline CDR1 and CDR2: SGHRS and YFSETQ. CDR3 loop: CASSSGTAEKLFF. DNA of the CDR3: TGCGCCAGCAGCTCCGGGACCGCCGAAAAACTGTTTTTT. Variable domain in full (rest from reference TRBV5-1 and TRBJ1-4): KAGVTQTPRYLIKTRGQQVTLSCSPISGHRSVSWYQQTPGQGLQFLFEYFSETQRNKGNFPGRFSGRQFSNSRSEMNVSTLELGDSALYLCASSSGTAEKLFFGSGTQLSVL.

This clonotype was seen a few times. The chain combines TRBV12-3 or TRBV12-4 with TRBJ2-7; D possibly corresponds to TRBD2 (7 bases). Trimming stripped 8 bases from V and 0 bases from J, with 11 bases between. The CDR3 is 13 residues long. CDR3 DNA: TGTGCCAGCGGGGGGGCGTACTCCTACGAGCAGTACTTC. Residues: CASGGAYSYEQYF.

This clonotype was detected only a few times. The rearrangement uses TRBV19 and TRBJ2-5, with a weak D call TRBD2 (6 bases). Germline V lookup: CDR1 LNHDA, CDR2 SQIVND (reference sequence). V gave up 5 bases and J gave up 5 bases, with 12 bases separating them. The CDR3 consists of 13 residues. The CDR3 protein is CASSGGNEETQYF. Here the CDR3 DNA reads TGTGCCAGTAGTGGAGGGAATGAGGAGACCCAGTACTTC.

The V call is TRBV6-4, the J call TRBJ1-6; no firm D call. The CDR3 has 13 residues. Germline assignment: CDR1 MRHNA and CDR2 SNTAGT. V gave up 5 bases and J gave up 9 bases, with 11 bases separating them. CDR3 sequence: CASSQVEGSPLHF. The CDR3 region has the DNA TGTGCCAGCAGTCAGGTAGAGGGTTCACCCCTCCACTTT.

The chain couples TRBV7-2 to TRBJ2-7; tentatively, D is TRBD1 or TRBD2 (5 bases each). The CDR3 spans 14 residues. Trimming shortened V by 5 bases and J by 9 bases, and 20 bases separated the two germline ends. The germline V gene encodes CDR1 SGHTA and CDR2 FQGNSA. This chain's CDR3 is CASSDMGDGSLQYF. In DNA, the CDR3 is TGTGCCAGCAGCGATATGGGGGATGGCAGTTTGCAGTACTTC.

This clonotype was seen a few times. This chain joins TRBV7-3 and TRBJ2-1, with no clear D. With 5 bases removed from V and 4 bases from J, the gap between germline ends came to 12 bases. This CDR3 is 14 amino acids long. Germline loops: CDR1 SGHTA, CDR2 FQGTGA. Here the CDR3 DNA reads TGTGCCAGCAGCCCAGACATCGCGTACAATGAGCAGTTCTTC. Amino acids: CASSPDIAYNEQFF.

The V call is TRBV12-3 or TRBV12-4, the J call TRBJ2-5; no firm D call. CDR3 length: 13 residues. V lost 8 bases, J lost 0 bases, and 10 bases lay in between. The CDR3 sequence is CASSTRDQETQYF. In DNA, the CDR3 is TGTGCCAGCTCTACTCGGGACCAAGAGACCCAGTACTTC.

CDR3 sequence: CASGPNTEAFF. The CDR3 DNA sequence: TGTGCCAGCGGACCTAACACTGAAGCTTTCTTT. The genes are TRBV11-2 and TRBJ1-1; D is unclear. The germline V gene encodes CDR1 SGHAT and CDR2 FQNNGV. Deletions cut 8 bases from V and 2 bases from J, with 6 bases between. This CDR3 spans 11 amino acids.

The chain couples TRBV28 to TRBJ2-1, with 7 positions matching TRBD2. The CDR3 spans 15 residues. Germline CDR1 is MDHEN and CDR2 is SYDVKM. V lost 7 bases to trimming and J lost 3 bases; unmatched junction nucleotides: 9. CDR3 region: CASNPPLADYNEQFF. The CDR3 nucleotides are TGTGCCAGCAATCCCCCCCTAGCGGACTACAATGAGCAGTTCTTC.

This clonotype was found a few times. The V call is TRBV2, the J call TRBJ1-1; 10 positions match TRBD1. The trim removed 8 bases at V and 10 bases at J, leaving 10 bases unmatched. The CDR3 sequence is 13 residues long. The germline V gene has CDR1 SNHLY and CDR2 FYNNEI. The CDR3 here is CASRPDRGLLAFF. CDR3 nucleotide sequence: TGTGCCAGCCGTCCAGACAGGGGGCTTTTAGCTTTCTTT.

The chain recombines TRBV2 with TRBJ2-5, with D uncertain. Trimming removed 5 bases from V and 5 bases from J, with 15 bases in between. CDR3 size: 14 residues. Germline lookup yields CDR1 SNHLY and CDR2 FYNNEI. The CDR3 DNA reads TGTGCCAGCAGTTCACCGCCGATGGGGGAGACCCAGTACTTC. It translates to CASSSPPMGETQYF.

At least ten counts were recorded for this clonotype. The rearrangement links TRBV19 to TRBJ2-5, with 7 bases that match TRBD2. The CDR3 runs 14 residues. Germline V CDR1 and CDR2: LNHDA, SQIVND (reference sequence). V dropped 5 bases and J dropped 10; count of bases not matched to a gene: 13. The CDR3 protein is CASSPQTSWMSQYF. CDR3 nucleotide sequence: TGTGCCAGTAGTCCCCAGACTAGCTGGATGAGCCAGTACTTC.

This clonotype was seen a handful of times. CDR3 sequence reads: CASSTGTVEKLFF. CDR3 coding DNA: TGTGCCAGTAGCACAGGGACAGTAGAAAAACTGTTTTTT. This chain links TRBV19 with TRBJ1-4; TRBD1 aligns across 7 bases. CDR1 LNHDA and CDR2 SQIVND come from the germline V gene (reference sequence). Unmatched junction bases numbered 6, after V lost 6 bases and J lost 8 bases. This CDR3 has 13 amino acids.

This sequence joins TRBV28 and TRBJ1-1, with D maybe TRBD1 (5 bases). CDR3 length: 13 amino acids. Germline V CDR1 and CDR2: MDHEN, SYDVKM. The ends were cut back, 3 bases at V and 7 bases at J, with 12 bases in the middle. The CDR3 sequence: CASSFPQGGEAFF. The CDR3 coding sequence is TGTGCCAGCAGTTTCCCGCAGGGAGGTGAAGCTTTCTTT.

The chain carries TRBV4-2 and TRBJ1-4; TRBD1 might be the D (5 bases). The V and J ends lost 2 bases and 7 bases respectively, with 11 bases between them. This CDR3 has 14 residues. Germline-derived CDR1 and CDR2 are LGHNA and YNFKEQ. The CDR3 sequence is CASSQRQGPEKLFF. The CDR3 DNA reads as TGTGCCAGCAGCCAACGGCAGGGTCCTGAAAAACTGTTTTTT.